The rows below give T cell receptor beta chains drawn from one sample of a study of breast tumors, draining lymph nodes, adjacent tissues. Each CDR3 protein is one row after TCRdb ran MiXCR on the multiplex PCR reads. The sample includes approximately 47,000 distinct CDR3 sequences, 23% of them seen just once. Specimen: breast tumor tissue. These receptors came from a female donor with breast cancer. Some clones in this sample may be carry-over from other donors' samples. CDR3s include the opening cysteine and the closing phenylalanine or tryptophan. A D gene is named only where the DNA matches it firmly. Expanded clones are given a class, and other clones once, few, many or no size at all.

many	TRBD2	TRBV7-2	TRBJ2-5	TGTGCCAGCAGCTCCGGACTAGACCCGGAGACCCAGTACTTC	CASSSGLDPETQYF
many	NA	TRBV19	TRBJ1-5	TGTGCCAGTAGTATAGATGCCCATCAGCCCCAGCATTTT	CASSIDAHQPQHF
many	NA	TRBV10-2	TRBJ1-5	TGCGCCAGCAGTGATTGGAGCAGGCATCAGCCCCAGCATTTT	CASSDWSRHQPQHF
many	NA	TRBV2	TRBJ2-3	TGTGCCAGCAGTGAAGGGAGCGCATACACAGATACGCAGTATTTT	CASSEGSAYTDTQYF
many	NA	TRBV7-8	TRBJ2-5	TGTGCCAGTTCGGTTGACCAAGAGACCCAGTACTTC	CASSVDQETQYF
many	NA	TRBV7-7	TRBJ2-2	TGTGCCAGCAGCTTAGATCCATATGGGGAGCTGTTTTTT	CASSLDPYGELFF
NA	TRBD2	TRBV6-5	TRBJ2-5	TGTGCCAGCAGACGGGAGGGTGAATGGGAGACCCAGTACTTC	CASRREGEWETQYF
once	NA	TRBV5-8	TRBJ1-2	TGTGCCAGCAGCTTGGGTAGGGGACACTATGGCTACACCTTC	CASSLGRGHYGYTF
many	TRBD2	TRBV2	TRBJ2-5	TGTGCCAGCAGTCCTCGGACTAGCGGTGGGGCCCAGTACTTC	CASSPRTSGGAQYF
NA	TRBD1	TRBV5-4	TRBJ1-2	TGTGCCAGCAGCCCGAGGCAGGGGGCTAACTATGGCTACACCTTC	CASSPRQGANYGYTF
many	NA	TRBV6-5	TRBJ2-1	TGTGCCAGCAGGCTATCTATGAGCTCCTACAATGAGCAGTTCTTC	CASRLSMSSYNEQFF
many	NA	TRBV18	TRBJ2-6	TGTGCCAGCTCACCGTCTGGGGCCAACGTCCTGACTTTC	CASSPSGANVLTF
few	NA	TRBV7-8	TRBJ2-3	TGTGCCAGCAGCTCAACTGGTGTTTTGTCAGATACGCAGTATTTT	CASSSTGVLSDTQYF
NA	NA	TRBV6-2/TRBV6-3	TRBJ2-3	TGTGCCAGCAGTTCGCAGGGGCGGGATACGCAGTATTTT	CASSSQGRDTQYF
many	NA	TRBV19	TRBJ1-6	TGTGCCAGTAGGCCCGCTGGGCAGCGCCCTAATTCACCCCTCCACTTT	CASRPAGQRPNSPLHF
NA	NA	TRBV6-5	TRBJ1-1	TGTGCCAGCAGTTTCACTCGGGGGACTGAAGCTTTCTTT	CASSFTRGTEAFF
NA	NA	TRBV6-4	TRBJ2-3	TGTGCCAGCGGGGTACGGAGACCCGACCTACTTAGCACAGATACGCAGTATTTT	CASGVRRPDLLSTDTQYF
NA	TRBD1	TRBV27	TRBJ1-3	TGTGCCAGCCGTCAGGACAGGGGCTCTGGAAACACCATATATTTT	CASRQDRGSGNTIYF
many	NA	TRBV6-2/TRBV6-3	TRBJ2-7	TGTGCCAGCGGGGTCTCCTACGAGCAGTACTTC	CASGVSYEQYF
NA	TRBD1	TRBV5-1	TRBJ2-5	TGCGCCAGCAGCTTAGGACAGGCCCAAGAGACCCAGTACTTC	CASSLGQAQETQYF
NA	NA	TRBV4-2	TRBJ2-7	TGTGCCAGCAGCCAAGCGGAACAGGGGAGGTACGAGCAGTACTTC	CASSQAEQGRYEQYF
NA	NA	TRBV6-5	TRBJ2-1	TGTGCCAGCAGGGAGAACCCGAGTTCCTACAATGAGCAGTTCTTC	CASRENPSSYNEQFF
few	NA	TRBV4-1	TRBJ2-6	TGCGCCAGCAGCCAAGACAGCTCTGGGGCCAACGTCCTGACTTTC	CASSQDSSGANVLTF
many	TRBD2	TRBV10-3	TRBJ2-5	TGTGCCATCAGTCAGCGGGGGGGCTGGGAGACCCAGTACTTC	CAISQRGGWETQYF
many	TRBD2	TRBV7-3	TRBJ2-1	TGTGCCAGCAGCTTAGGAGGTGCGGGGGGGTACAATGAGCAGTTCTTC	CASSLGGAGGYNEQFF
many	TRBD2	TRBV5-1	TRBJ2-5	TGCGCCAGCAGCCTAACTAGCGGGAGGTATGGGGAGACCCAGTACTTC	CASSLTSGRYGETQYF
many	NA	TRBV4-2	TRBJ2-5	TGTGCCAGCAGCCGTCAGCCGGGGCCCGCCCGGGAGACCCAGTACTTC	CASSRQPGPARETQYF
few	NA	TRBV3-1	TRBJ2-5	TGTGCCAGCAGCCAAGAATCCCGAGCCCGGGCCCCGATACAAGAGACCCAGTCCTTC	CASSQESRARAPIQETQSF
many	TRBD1	TRBV3-1	TRBJ2-3	TGTGCCAGCAGCCCCTTAACAGGGGTTAGCACAGATACGCAGTATTTT	CASSPLTGVSTDTQYF
many	NA	TRBV5-1	TRBJ2-7	TGCGCCAGCAGCTTGGGGCTCCTCCGGGATACAAGGGACGAGCAGTACTTC	CASSLGLLRDTRDEQYF
many	NA	TRBV7-3	TRBJ2-1	TGTGCCAGCAGCTTACAGGCTACTAGTTACAATGAGCAGTTCTTC	CASSLQATSYNEQFF
many	NA	TRBV2	TRBJ1-6	TGTGCCAGCAGTGAAGGGGTCGGGACTTCACCCCTCCACTTT	CASSEGVGTSPLHF
many	NA	TRBV7-9	TRBJ1-5	TGTGCCAGCAGCTTAGCGGGGGGCTCGGAGCCCCAGCATTTT	CASSLAGGSEPQHF
few	NA	TRBV5-4	TRBJ1-2	TGTGCCAGCAGTAGTCAGGGGTACGGCTACACCTTC	CASSSQGYGYTF
NA	TRBD2	TRBV28	TRBJ2-7	TGTGCCAGCAGTTTTAACCCTAGCGGGACCCCCTACGAGCAGTACTTC	CASSFNPSGTPYEQYF
NA	NA	TRBV28	TRBJ2-7	TGTGCCAGCACCCTTTCGGGGGCCGGGACCCCACGGGATCGGCAGCAGTACTTC	CASTLSGAGTPRDRQQYF
NA	TRBD2	TRBV18	TRBJ2-1	TGTGCCAGCTCACCACCGGGGCTAGCGGGGAACAATGAGCAGTTCTTC	CASSPPGLAGNNEQFF
many	NA	TRBV2	TRBJ2-7	TGTGCCAGCACCGGGGACTGGACAGCTTCCTACGAGCAGTACTTC	CASTGDWTASYEQYF
many	NA	TRBV28	TRBJ2-7	TGTGCCAGCAGGGAGGGTTTCCTCCAAGGCTCCTACGAGCAGTACTTC	CASREGFLQGSYEQYF
NA	TRBD2	TRBV5-1	TRBJ2-5	TGCGCCAGCAGCCCGGTAGGGCGGGAGTGGGGAGGGACCCAGTACTTC	CASSPVGREWGGTQYF
many	TRBD2	TRBV5-1	TRBJ2-7	TGCGCCAGCAGCTCGGGGACTAGCGACTACGAGCAGTACTTC	CASSSGTSDYEQYF
many	TRBD2	TRBV19	TRBJ2-1	TGTGCCAGTAGCATAAGACTAGCGGGGGGGCCGGGAAATGAGCAGTTCTTC	CASSIRLAGGPGNEQFF
NA	TRBD1	TRBV11-2	TRBJ1-4	TGTGCCAGCAGCTTAGATCGTTGGGGACAGTATAATGAAAAACTGTTTTTT	CASSLDRWGQYNEKLFF
many	TRBD2	TRBV6-2/TRBV6-3	TRBJ2-1	TGTGCCAGCAGGGGACTAGCGGGACACAATGAGCAGTTCTTC	CASRGLAGHNEQFF
many	TRBD2	TRBV10-3	TRBJ2-2	TGTGCCATCAGAAATCTGGGCGGGGGGAACACCGGGGAGCTGTTTTTT	CAIRNLGGGNTGELFF